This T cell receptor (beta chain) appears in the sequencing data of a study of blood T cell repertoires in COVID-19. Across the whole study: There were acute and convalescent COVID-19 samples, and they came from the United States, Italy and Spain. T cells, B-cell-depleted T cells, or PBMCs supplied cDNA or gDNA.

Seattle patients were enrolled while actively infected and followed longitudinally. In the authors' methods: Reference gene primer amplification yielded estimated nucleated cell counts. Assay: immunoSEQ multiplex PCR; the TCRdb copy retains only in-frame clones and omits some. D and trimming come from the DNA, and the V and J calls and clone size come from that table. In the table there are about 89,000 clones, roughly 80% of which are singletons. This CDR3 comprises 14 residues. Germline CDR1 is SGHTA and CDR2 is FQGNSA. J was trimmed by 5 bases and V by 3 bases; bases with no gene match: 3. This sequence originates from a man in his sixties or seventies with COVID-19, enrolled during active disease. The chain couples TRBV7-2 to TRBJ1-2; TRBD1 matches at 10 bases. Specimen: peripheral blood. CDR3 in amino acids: CASSLDRGNYGYTF. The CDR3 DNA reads TGTGCCAGCAGCTTGGACAGGGGGAATTATGGCTACACCTTC.